The next 27 T cell receptor beta chains were all read from a single sample in a study of shared clonotypes between healthy human individuals. Naive-designated CD8 cells lacked CD45RO, were positively enriched for CCR7, and omitted terminally differentiated effector memory CD45RA+ cells. Some clones are missing from TCRdb's copy, which holds only in-frame ones; the method was immunoSEQ multiplex PCR. The repertoire holds roughly 770,000 clones, around 96% seen once, with about 0.25% in the top ten. The sequenced sample consisted of naive CD8+ T cells sorted from blood. These receptors all come from a man aged 25-40 years in good health.

This chain uses TRBV19 with TRBJ2-3; a weak D match, TRBD1 (5 bases). The CDR3 contains 15 residues. The germline V and J ends were trimmed by 4 bases and 2 bases, with 13 bases remaining between them. The germline V gene has CDR1 LNHDA and CDR2 SQIVND (reference sequence). CDR3 residues: CASSRAAGHTDTQYF. The CDR3 DNA reads as TGTGCCAGTAGTAGGGCGGCAGGACACACAGATACGCAGTATTTT.

The rearrangement links TRBV5-1 to TRBJ1-3; D gene uncertain. The CDR3 spans 16 residues. CDR1 and CDR2 from the germline V gene are SGHRS and YFSETQ. The V end was cut by 0 bases, the J end by 0 bases, with 10 bases between. The CDR3 region has the DNA TGCGCCAGCAGCTTGGATCGGTCATACTCTGGAAACACCATATATTTT. Encoded protein: CASSLDRSYSGNTIYF.

This clone was detected only once. The V call is TRBV14, the J call TRBJ1-4; D may be TRBD1 (6 bases). V was trimmed by 3 bases and J by 8 bases, leaving 16 bases between them. Germline V gives CDR1 SGHDN, CDR2 FVKESK. CDR3 length: 15 amino acids. CDR3 DNA: TGTGCCAGCAGCCACAGACTCAGGGGAGGGGAAAAACTGTTTTTT. It specifies CASSHRLRGGEKLFF.

This chain connects TRBV19 to TRBJ2-7; D possibly corresponds to TRBD1 (6 bases). Trimming removed 5 bases from V and 6 bases from J, with 14 bases in between. The CDR3 loop spans 13 amino acids. Germline V gene data show CDR1 as LNHDA and CDR2 as SQIVND (reference sequence). CDR3: CASSPNLGAEQYF. The CDR3 region has the DNA TGTGCCAGTAGTCCGAACCTGGGGGCCGAGCAGTACTTC.

The chain joins TRBV15 to TRBJ2-1; D unclear. The CDR3 has 14 residues. CDR1 is LNHNV, CDR2 YYDKDF, per germline (reference sequence). V was shortened by 4 bases and J by 5 bases, with 12 bases between the two germline ends. The CDR3 reads CATSIRITNNEQFF. CDR3 nucleotides: TGTGCCACCAGCATAAGGATAACCAACAATGAGCAGTTCTTC.

V and J are TRBV28 and TRBJ2-1; D might be TRBD1 (6 bases). Per the germline V gene, CDR1 is MDHEN and CDR2 is SYDVKM. V dropped 6 bases and J dropped 4 bases, with 10 bases sitting between them. This CDR3 comprises 13 residues. The CDR3 protein is CASRGQGYNEQFF. The CDR3, as DNA: TGTGCCAGCAGGGGCCAGGGGTACAATGAGCAGTTCTTC.

This rearrangement joins TRBV7-9 to TRBJ2-1; a weak D match, TRBD2 (6 bases). Per germline, CDR1 SEHNR and CDR2 FQNEAQ (reference sequence). The V and J ends lost 6 bases and 0 bases respectively, with 9 bases between them. This CDR3 has 14 residues. CDR3 nucleotide sequence: TGTGCCAGCAGACCGGGACTCTCCTACAATGAGCAGTTCTTC. This codes for CASRPGLSYNEQFF.

The gene calls are TRBV15 and TRBJ1-1; unclear D gene. The germline CDR1 and CDR2 sequences are LNHNV and YYDKDF (reference sequence). This CDR3 region has 12 residues. The V and J ends lost 3 bases and 5 bases respectively, with 7 bases between them. The DNA of the CDR3 is TGTGCCACCAGCAGGGCTAGGACTGAAGCTTTCTTT. It translates to CATSRARTEAFF.

The chain couples TRBV29-1 to TRBJ2-7; D remains unclear. The germline gives CDR1 SQVTM, CDR2 ANQGSEA. V was shortened by 5 bases and J by 7 bases, with 12 bases between the two germline ends. CDR3 size: 11 residues. Written as DNA, the CDR3 is TGCAGCGTTCTTTCCGCTAGAGAGCAGTACTTC. Amino acid sequence: CSVLSAREQYF.

The chain is built from TRBV5-4 and TRBJ2-1, with 8 bases aligning to TRBD2. Germline V gives CDR1 SGHNT, CDR2 YYREEE (reference sequence). The CDR3 is made up of 15 amino acids. V shed 5 bases, J shed 2 bases, and the junction held 6 bases outside the gene matches. The CDR3 DNA follows: TGTGCCAGCAGTCTTAGCGGGGCCCCCTACAATGAGCAGTTCTTC. It specifies CASSLSGAPYNEQFF.

The chain employs TRBV11-3 and TRBJ2-1, with a possible D match to TRBD1 (7 bases). The germline gives CDR1 SGHNT, CDR2 YENEEA. V was trimmed by 6 bases and J by 0 bases, leaving 12 bases between them. The CDR3 runs to 15 residues. In nucleotides, the CDR3 is TGTGCCAGCAGGGAGGGACAGAACTCCTACAATGAGCAGTTCTTC. It is translated as CASREGQNSYNEQFF.

The table lists this clone with a count of one. The chain uses TRBV19 and TRBJ1-3, with D unresolved. The CDR3 has 11 amino acids. Germline CDR1 is LNHDA and CDR2 is SQIVND (reference sequence). V lost 11 bases to trimming and J lost 2 bases, with 7 bases between them. CDR3 residues: CALTAGNTIYF. Here the CDR3 DNA reads TGTGCCCTGACGGCTGGAAACACCATATATTTT.

The V and J genes are TRBV27 and TRBJ2-7; D perhaps matches TRBD1 (6 bases). Germline lookup yields CDR1 MNHEY and CDR2 SMNVEV (reference sequence). The CDR3 has 14 amino acids. V was trimmed by 3 bases and J by 5 bases, leaving 14 bases between them. In nucleotides, the CDR3 is TGTGCCAGCAGTTTTTTGGGGGCAGATCACGAGCAGTACTTC. Its translation: CASSFLGADHEQYF.

The chain is built from TRBV11-2 and TRBJ2-7; D ambiguous. Germline V gene lookup returns CDR1 SGHAT and CDR2 FQNNGV. The CDR3 is made up of 13 amino acids. Deletions cut 2 bases from V and 5 bases from J, with 10 bases between. The CDR3 sequence is CASSLRPDDEQYF. The CDR3 DNA reads TGTGCCAGCAGCTTAAGACCGGATGACGAGCAGTACTTC.

The rearrangement joins TRBV5-4 to TRBJ1-4; TRBD1 is a possible D gene (5 bases). Trimming stripped 4 bases from V and 0 bases from J, with 16 bases between. Germline CDR1 is SGHNT and CDR2 is YYREEE (reference sequence). CDR3 size: 17 residues. The CDR3 DNA reads as TGTGCCAGCAGCAGCTCCGGGACGTCTGCAACTAATGAAAAACTGTTTTTT. Its protein is CASSSSGTSATNEKLFF.

This chain uses TRBV5-1 with TRBJ2-3; the match to TRBD1 covers 9 bases. CDR1 and CDR2 from the germline V gene are SGHRS and YFSETQ. J lost 2 bases, V lost 1 base, and 8 bases had no gene match. The CDR3 is made up of 17 amino acids. In DNA, the CDR3 is TGCGCCAGCAGCTTGCGCCCGGGACAGGGATCCACAGATACGCAGTATTTT. It yields the protein CASSLRPGQGSTDTQYF.

CDR3: CASPEGANVLTF. CDR3 coding DNA: TGTGCCAGTCCGGAGGGGGCCAACGTCCTGACTTTC. The chain uses TRBV27 and TRBJ2-6; no clear D. The CDR3 is made up of 12 amino acids. CDR1 MNHEY and CDR2 SMNVEV come from the germline V gene (reference sequence). V was shortened by 9 bases and J by 4 bases, with 7 bases between the two germline ends.

V and J are TRBV29-1 and TRBJ2-3; tentatively, D is TRBD1 (6 bases). Germline CDR1 reads SQVTM; CDR2 reads ANQGSEA. Trimming removed 2 bases from V and 0 bases from J, with 9 bases in between. The CDR3 sequence is 14 residues long. In DNA form, the CDR3 reads TGCAGCGTTGAAACAGGGCCTAGCACAGATACGCAGTATTTT. This sequence encodes CSVETGPSTDTQYF.

The V gene is TRBV7-8, the J gene TRBJ2-7, with no clear D. The ends were cut back, 5 bases at V and 2 bases at J, with 1 base in the middle. The CDR3 is made up of 10 amino acids. Germline assignment: CDR1 SGHVS and CDR2 FQNEAQ. The CDR3 sequence is CASSTYEQYF. The CDR3 nucleotides are TGTGCCAGCAGCACCTACGAGCAGTACTTC.

The V gene is TRBV10-2, the J gene TRBJ2-7, with D unclear. Trimming removed 7 bases from V and 3 bases from J, with 16 bases in between. CDR1 is WSHSY and CDR2 is SAAADI in the germline V gene. The CDR3 runs 14 residues. The CDR3 DNA is TGCGCCAGCACTAACGGGCTGGGATTCTACGAGCAGTACTTC. This translates into CASTNGLGFYEQYF.

The chain employs TRBV6-6 and TRBJ2-3, with D unresolved. Germline CDR1 is MNHNY and CDR2 is SVGAGI (reference sequence). V gave up 4 bases and J gave up 4 bases, with 15 bases separating them. CDR3 length equals 15 residues. The CDR3 sequence is CASSSSVGAPDTQYF. CDR3 nucleotide sequence: TGTGCCAGCAGTTCGAGCGTGGGTGCCCCAGATACGCAGTATTTT.

This clone showed up just a few times. The genes are TRBV10-2 and TRBJ1-5; D uncertain. Germline loops: CDR1 WSHSY, CDR2 SAAADI. This CDR3 contains 14 residues. V was shortened by 2 bases and J by 6 bases, with 11 bases between the two germline ends. The CDR3 DNA reads as TGCGCCAGCAGTGAGGCGGGATCCGGTCAGCCCCAGCATTTT. Amino acid sequence: CASSEAGSGQPQHF.

This chain joins TRBV4-1 and TRBJ2-7; 9 nucleotides agree with TRBD2. Per the germline V gene, CDR1 is MGHRA and CDR2 is YSYEKL. The V gene end was trimmed by 0 bases and the J gene end by 1 base; junction bases not matched to a gene: 1. This CDR3 is built from 15 residues. CDR3 DNA: TGCGCCAGCAGCCAAGACAGCGGGAGGTCCTACGAGCAGTACTTC. Translating gives CASSQDSGRSYEQYF.

V usage is TRBV29-1 and J usage is TRBJ2-7; TRBD2 might be the D (6 bases). From germline, CDR1 is SQVTM and CDR2 ANQGSEA. Trimming took off 6 bases at V and 7 bases at J, with 10 bases between the two ends. This CDR3 spans 10 amino acids. CDR3 DNA: TGCAGCGTCCTCGCGGGGGAGCAGTACTTC. This translates into CSVLAGEQYF.

The V call is TRBV7-9, the J call TRBJ2-7, with 12 bases lining up with TRBD1. Germline CDR1 reads SEHNR; CDR2 reads FQNEAQ (reference sequence). V lost 5 bases and J lost 4; bases outside the gene matches: 6. This CDR3 is built from 15 residues. The CDR3 region is CASSKGQGATYEQYF. The CDR3 bases are TGTGCCAGCAGCAAGGGACAGGGGGCGACATACGAGCAGTACTTC.

The chain combines TRBV2 with TRBJ2-3, with TRBD2 matching 7 bases. The CDR3 runs to 17 residues. CDR1 SNHLY and CDR2 FYNNEI come from the germline V gene. With 6 bases clipped from V and 2 bases from J, the junction kept 14 bases outside the gene matches. The CDR3 here is CASRGFKGGRPTDTQYF. The CDR3 DNA follows: TGTGCCAGCAGGGGGTTTAAGGGCGGGAGACCCACAGATACGCAGTATTTT.

V and J are TRBV5-1 and TRBJ2-6, with no clear D. The ends were cut back, 5 bases at V and 1 base at J, with 16 bases in the middle. Germline V gene sequence: CDR1 SGHRS, CDR2 YFSETQ. This CDR3 comprises 17 residues. CDR3 loop: CASSLRARASGANVLTF. CDR3 DNA sequence: TGCGCCAGCAGTCTCCGGGCTCGCGCTTCTGGGGCCAACGTCCTGACTTTC.